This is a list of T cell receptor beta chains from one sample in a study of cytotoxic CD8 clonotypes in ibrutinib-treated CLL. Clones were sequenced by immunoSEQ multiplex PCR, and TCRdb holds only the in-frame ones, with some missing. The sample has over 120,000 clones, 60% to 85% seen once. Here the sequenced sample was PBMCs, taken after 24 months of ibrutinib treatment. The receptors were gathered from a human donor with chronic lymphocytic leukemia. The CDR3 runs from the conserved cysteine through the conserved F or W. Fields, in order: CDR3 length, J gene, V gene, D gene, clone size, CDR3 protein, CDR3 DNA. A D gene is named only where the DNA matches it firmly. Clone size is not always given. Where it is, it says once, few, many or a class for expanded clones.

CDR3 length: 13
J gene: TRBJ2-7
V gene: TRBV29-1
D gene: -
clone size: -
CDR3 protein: CSAESGQTYEQYF
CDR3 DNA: TGCAGCGCAGAATCGGGGCAGACCTACGAGCAGTACTTC

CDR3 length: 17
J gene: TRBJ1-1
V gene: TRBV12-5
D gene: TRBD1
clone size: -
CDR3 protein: CASGLWGRGTANTEAFF
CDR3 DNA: TGTGCTAGTGGTTTGTGGGGTCGGGGGACAGCCAACACTGAAGCTTTCTTT

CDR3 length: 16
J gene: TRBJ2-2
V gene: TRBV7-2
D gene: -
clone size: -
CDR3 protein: CASSPTGDANTGELFF
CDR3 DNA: TGTGCCAGCAGCCCCACGGGGGACGCGAACACCGGGGAGCTGTTTTTT

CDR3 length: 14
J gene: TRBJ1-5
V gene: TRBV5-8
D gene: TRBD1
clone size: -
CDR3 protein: CASSLGQGDQPQHF
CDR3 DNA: TGTGCCAGCAGCTTGGGACAGGGGGATCAGCCCCAGCATTTT

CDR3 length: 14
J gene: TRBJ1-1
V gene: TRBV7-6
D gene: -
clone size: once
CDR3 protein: CASSLGAWGTEAFF
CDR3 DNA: TGTGCCAGCAGCTTGGGGGCGTGGGGGACTGAAGCTTTCTTT

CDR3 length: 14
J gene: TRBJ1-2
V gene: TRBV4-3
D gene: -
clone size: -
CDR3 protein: CASSLVNGAYGYTF
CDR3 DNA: TGCGCCAGCAGCCTAGTCAACGGGGCTTATGGCTACACCTTC

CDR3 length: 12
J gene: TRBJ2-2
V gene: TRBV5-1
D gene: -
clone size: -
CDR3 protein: CASSRERGELFF
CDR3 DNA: TGCGCCAGCAGCCGGGAGCGCGGGGAGCTGTTTTTT

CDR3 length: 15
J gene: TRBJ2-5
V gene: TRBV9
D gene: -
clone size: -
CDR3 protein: CASSVGQGLWETQYF
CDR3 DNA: TGTGCCAGCAGCGTAGGGCAGGGGTTGTGGGAGACCCAGTACTTC

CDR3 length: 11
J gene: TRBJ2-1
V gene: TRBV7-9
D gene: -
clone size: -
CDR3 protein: CASSRGAEQFF
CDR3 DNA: TGTGCCAGCAGCAGAGGGGCTGAGCAGTTCTTC

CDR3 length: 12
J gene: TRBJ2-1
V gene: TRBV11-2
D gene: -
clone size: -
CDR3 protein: CASSLGVGEQFF
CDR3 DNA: TGTGCCAGCAGCTTGGGGGTTGGTGAGCAGTTCTTC

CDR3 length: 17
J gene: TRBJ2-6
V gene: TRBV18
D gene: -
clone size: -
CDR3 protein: CASSPGARVSGANVLTF
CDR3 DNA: TGTGCCAGCTCACCTGGAGCCAGGGTGTCTGGGGCCAACGTCCTGACTTTC

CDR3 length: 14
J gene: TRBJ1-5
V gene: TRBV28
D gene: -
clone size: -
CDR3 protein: CASRGGQHNQPQHF
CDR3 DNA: TGTGCCAGCAGGGGCGGACAGCACAATCAGCCCCAGCATTTT

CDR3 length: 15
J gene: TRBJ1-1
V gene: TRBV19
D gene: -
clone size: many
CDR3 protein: CASSMWSELNTEAFF
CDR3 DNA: TGTGCCAGTAGTATGTGGTCCGAGTTGAACACTGAAGCTTTCTTT

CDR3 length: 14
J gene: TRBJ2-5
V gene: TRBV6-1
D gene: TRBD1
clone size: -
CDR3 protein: CASSGRGLGETQYF
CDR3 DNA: TGTGCCAGCAGTGGCAGGGGGCTTGGGGAGACCCAGTACTTC

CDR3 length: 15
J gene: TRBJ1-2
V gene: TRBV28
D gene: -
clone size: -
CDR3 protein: CASTPRWQGNYGYTF
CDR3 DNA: TGTGCCAGCACCCCTAGGTGGCAGGGGAACTATGGCTACACCTTC

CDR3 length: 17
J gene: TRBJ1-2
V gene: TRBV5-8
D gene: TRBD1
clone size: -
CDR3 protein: CASSLGGQGPPNYGYTF
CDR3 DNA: TGTGCCAGCAGCTTGGGGGGACAGGGCCCGCCCAACTATGGCTACACCTTC